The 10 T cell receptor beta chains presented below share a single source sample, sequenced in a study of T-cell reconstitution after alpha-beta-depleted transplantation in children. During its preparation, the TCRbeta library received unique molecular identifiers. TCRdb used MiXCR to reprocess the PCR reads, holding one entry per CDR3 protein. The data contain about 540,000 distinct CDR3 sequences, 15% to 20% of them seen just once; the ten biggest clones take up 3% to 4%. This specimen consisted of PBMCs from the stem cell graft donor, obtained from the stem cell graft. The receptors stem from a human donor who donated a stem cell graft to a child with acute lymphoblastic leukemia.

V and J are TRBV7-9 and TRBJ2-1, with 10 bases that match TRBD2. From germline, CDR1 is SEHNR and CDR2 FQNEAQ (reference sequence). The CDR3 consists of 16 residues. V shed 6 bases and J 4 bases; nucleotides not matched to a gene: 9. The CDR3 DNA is TGTGCCAGCAGAGAAAGGACTAGCGGCCAGTACAATGAGCAGTTCTTC. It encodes CASRERTSGQYNEQFF.

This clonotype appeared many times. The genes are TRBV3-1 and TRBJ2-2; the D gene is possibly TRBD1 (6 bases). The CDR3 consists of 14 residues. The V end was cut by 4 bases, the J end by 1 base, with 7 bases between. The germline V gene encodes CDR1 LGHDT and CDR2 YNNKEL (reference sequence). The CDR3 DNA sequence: TGTGCCAGCAGCCCGACAGGGAACACCGGGGAGCTGTTTTTT. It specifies CASSPTGNTGELFF.

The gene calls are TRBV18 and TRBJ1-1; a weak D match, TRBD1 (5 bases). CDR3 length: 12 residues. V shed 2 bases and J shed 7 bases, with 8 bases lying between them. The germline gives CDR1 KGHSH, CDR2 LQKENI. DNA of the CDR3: TGTGCCAGCTCACCATTGGGGGGTGAAGCTTTCTTT. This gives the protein CASSPLGGEAFF. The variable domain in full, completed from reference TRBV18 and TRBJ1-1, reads NAGVMQNPRHLVRRRGQEARLRCSPMKGHSHVYWYRQLPEEGLKFMVYLQKENIIDESGMPKERFSAEFPKEGPSILRIQQVVRGDSAAYFCASSPLGGEAFFGQGTRLTVV.

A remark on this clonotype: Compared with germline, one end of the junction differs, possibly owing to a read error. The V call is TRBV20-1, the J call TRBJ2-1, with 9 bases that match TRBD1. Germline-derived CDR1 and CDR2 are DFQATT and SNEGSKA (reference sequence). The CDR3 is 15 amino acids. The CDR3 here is CCASDPTGGYNEQFF. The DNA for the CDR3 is TGCTGTGCTAGCGACCCGACAGGGGGGTACAATGAGCAGTTCTTC.

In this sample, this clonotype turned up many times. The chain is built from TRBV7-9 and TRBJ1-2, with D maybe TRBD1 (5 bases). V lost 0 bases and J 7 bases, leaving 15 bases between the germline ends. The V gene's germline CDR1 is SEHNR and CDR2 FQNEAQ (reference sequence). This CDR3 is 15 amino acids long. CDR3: CASSLAGGASSGYTF. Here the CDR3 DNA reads TGTGCCAGCAGCTTAGCCGGAGGGGCGAGTAGTGGCTACACCTTC.

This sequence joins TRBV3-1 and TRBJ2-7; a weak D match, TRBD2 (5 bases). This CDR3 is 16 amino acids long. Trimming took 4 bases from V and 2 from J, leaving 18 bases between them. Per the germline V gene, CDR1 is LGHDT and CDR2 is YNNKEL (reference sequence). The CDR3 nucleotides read TGTGCCAGCAGCCCGACTACCGGCCCCGTAGCCTACGAGCAGTACTTC. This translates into CASSPTTGPVAYEQYF.

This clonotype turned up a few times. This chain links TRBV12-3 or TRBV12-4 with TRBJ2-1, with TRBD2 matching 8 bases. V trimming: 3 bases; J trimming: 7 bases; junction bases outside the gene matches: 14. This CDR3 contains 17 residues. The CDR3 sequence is CASSLSGRGPRENEQFF. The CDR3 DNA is TGTGCCAGCAGTTTGAGCGGGAGAGGACCCAGGGAGAATGAGCAGTTCTTC.

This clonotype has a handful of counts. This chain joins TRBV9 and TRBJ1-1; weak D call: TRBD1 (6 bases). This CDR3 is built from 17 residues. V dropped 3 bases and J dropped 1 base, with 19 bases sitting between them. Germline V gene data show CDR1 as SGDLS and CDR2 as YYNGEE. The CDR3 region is CASSEGLDSEQNTEAFF. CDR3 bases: TGTGCCAGCAGCGAGGGGTTGGACAGCGAGCAGAACACTGAAGCTTTCTTT.

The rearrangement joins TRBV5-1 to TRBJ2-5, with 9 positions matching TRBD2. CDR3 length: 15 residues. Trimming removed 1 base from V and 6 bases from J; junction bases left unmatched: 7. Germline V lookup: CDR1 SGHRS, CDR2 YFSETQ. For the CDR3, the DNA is TGCGCCAGCAGCTTGATTAGCGGGAGTCCCCAGACCCAGTACTTC. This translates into CASSLISGSPQTQYF.

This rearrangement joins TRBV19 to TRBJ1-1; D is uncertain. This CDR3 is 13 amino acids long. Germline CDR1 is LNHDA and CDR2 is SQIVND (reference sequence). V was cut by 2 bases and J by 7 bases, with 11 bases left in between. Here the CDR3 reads CASSILSYNEAFF. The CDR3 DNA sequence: TGTGCCAGTAGTATACTGAGTTATAATGAAGCTTTCTTT.